The 30 T cell receptor beta chains presented below share a single source sample, sequenced in a study of cytomegalovirus exposure and HLA in healthy donors. Amplification used 60 Vbeta primers and 13 Jbeta primers. Sequencing used immunoSEQ multiplex PCR; TCRdb keeps in-frame clones, though not all of them. The data hold 150,000 to 200,000 clones, with roughly 80% observed a single time. What was sequenced was PBMCs. The receptors come from a male donor in good health and CMV-seronegative.

This clone is a singleton in its sample. This rearrangement joins TRBV18 to TRBJ1-2; D remains ambiguous. The ends were cut back, 3 bases at V and 4 bases at J, with 15 bases in the middle. CDR1 and CDR2 (germline): KGHSH, LQKENI. This CDR3 region has 15 residues. CDR3 coding DNA: TGTGCCAGCTCACCGGGGAGCTGGTCGGGCTATGGCTACACCTTC. Translated, it gives CASSPGSWSGYGYTF.

The rearrangement links TRBV2 to TRBJ1-1; no reliable D call. Germline V gene lookup returns CDR1 SNHLY and CDR2 FYNNEI. CDR3 length equals 12 residues. V was cut by 5 bases and J by 2 bases, with 6 bases left in between. CDR3 bases: TGTGCCAGCAGTCAGGCTAACACTGAAGCTTTCTTT. It encodes CASSQANTEAFF.

This rearrangement joins TRBV6-5 to TRBJ2-6; TRBD1 aligns across 7 bases. V gave up 5 bases and J gave up 0 bases; unmatched junction bases: 1. The germline V gene encodes CDR1 MNHEY and CDR2 SVGAGI. CDR3 length: 15 amino acids. For the CDR3, the DNA is TGTGCCAGCAGTCAGGGGGACTCTGGGGCCAACGTCCTGACTTTC. Its protein product is CASSQGDSGANVLTF.

The gene calls are TRBV10-1 and TRBJ2-1, with TRBD2 as a possible D gene (6 bases). V lost 3 bases to trimming and J lost 2 bases, with 8 bases between them. The germline CDR1 and CDR2 sequences are WNHNN and SYGVQD (reference sequence). This CDR3 comprises 14 residues. In nucleotides, the CDR3 is TGCGCCAGCAGTGACGGGGGTCCCTACAATGAGCAGTTCTTC. It codes for CASSDGGPYNEQFF.

The chain couples TRBV2 to TRBJ2-7; possibly TRBD2 for D (5 bases). Trimming stripped 11 bases from V and 2 bases from J, with 22 bases between. The length of the CDR3 is 15 residues. Germline CDR1 reads SNHLY; CDR2 reads FYNNEI. This CDR3 is CAGTSWERETYEQYF. The CDR3 DNA sequence: TGTGCCGGCACCTCCTGGGAAAGGGAGACCTACGAGCAGTACTTC. The whole variable domain, remainder taken from reference TRBV2 and TRBJ2-7, is EPEVTQTPSHQVTQMGQEVILRCVPISNHLYFYWYRQILGQKVEFLVSFYNNEISEKSEIFDDQFSVERPDGSNFTLKIRSTKLEDSAMYFCAGTSWERETYEQYFGPGTRLTVT.

This clone was counted a single time. The chain employs TRBV6-6 and TRBJ1-5; D remains ambiguous. V lost 6 bases to trimming and J lost 5 bases, with 17 bases between them. The CDR3 totals 15 residues. Germline CDR1 reads MNHNY; CDR2 reads SVGAGI (reference sequence). The CDR3 coding sequence is TGTGCCAGCAGCCCATTCGGCAGGTTGCATCAGCCCCAGCATTTT. Its protein product is CASSPFGRLHQPQHF.

The rearrangement uses TRBV5-1 and TRBJ2-2, with no clear D. V was clipped by 4 bases and J by 3 bases, with 10 bases between them. CDR1 and CDR2 (germline): SGHRS, YFSETQ. This CDR3 region has 14 residues. In DNA, the CDR3 is TGCGCCAGCAGCATTGGCCAGGACACCGGGGAGCTGTTTTTT. Amino acid sequence: CASSIGQDTGELFF.

The genes are TRBV4-1 and TRBJ2-2, with 12 bases fitting TRBD2. The CDR3 sequence is 17 residues long. Trimming cost V 1 base and J 9 bases; bases outside gene matches: 9. Germline V gives CDR1 MGHRA, CDR2 YSYEKL. CDR3 region: CASSQVRLAGGLRELFF. The CDR3 region has the DNA TGCGCCAGCAGCCAAGTTCGGCTAGCGGGGGGGCTGAGGGAGCTGTTTTTT.

The chain links TRBV6-5 to TRBJ2-5; D is uncertain. The J call may be faulty, since TRBJ2-7 better matches the DNA end. There are 15 residues in the CDR3. Germline-derived CDR1 and CDR2 are MNHEY and SVGAGI. The CDR3 nucleotides are TGTGCCAGCAGTTATTCAGGCCTATTCTCCTACGAGCAGTACTTC. Protein sequence: CASSYSGLFSYEQYF.

This rearrangement joins TRBV5-4 to TRBJ1-1; D not certain. The CDR3 runs to 13 residues. Germline V gene sequence: CDR1 SGHNT, CDR2 YYREEE (reference sequence). The V end lost 4 bases, the J end lost 4 bases, and 11 bases lay between the germline ends. Here the CDR3 reads CASSHPRGTEAFF. CDR3 coding DNA: TGTGCCAGCAGCCACCCTCGGGGCACTGAAGCTTTCTTT.

The chain joins TRBV5-5 to TRBJ1-1, with D hard to call. Germline V lookup: CDR1 SGHKS, CDR2 YYEKEE (reference sequence). The CDR3 is made up of 14 amino acids. V was shortened by 6 bases and J by 6 bases, with 18 bases between the two germline ends. This CDR3 reads CASTPHYSAPEAFF. CDR3 sequence (DNA): TGTGCCAGCACCCCCCACTATTCCGCGCCTGAAGCTTTCTTT.

The V call is TRBV6-5, the J call TRBJ2-5; TRBD1 agrees at 8 bases. The closer fit of TRBJ2-7 to the DNA end suggests the J call may be wrong. Germline CDR1 MNHEY, CDR2 SVGAGI. This CDR3 region has 12 residues. The CDR3 DNA reads TGTGCCAGCACGGGACAGGCCTACGAGCAGTACTTC. This gives the protein CASTGQAYEQYF.

This chain links TRBV5-1 with TRBJ2-3; D perhaps matches TRBD2 (6 bases). Germline CDR1 is SGHRS and CDR2 is YFSETQ. The CDR3 extends over 16 amino acids. The V end lost 2 bases, the J end lost 1 base, and 14 bases lay between the germline ends. This CDR3 reads CASSFLAPEGTDTQYF. CDR3 in DNA: TGCGCCAGCAGCTTCCTAGCGCCGGAAGGCACAGATACGCAGTATTTT. Filled out from reference TRBV5-1 and TRBJ2-3, the complete variable domain reads KAGVTQTPRYLIKTRGQQVTLSCSPISGHRSVSWYQQTPGQGLQFLFEYFSETQRNKGNFPGRFSGRQFSNSRSEMNVSTLELGDSALYLCASSFLAPEGTDTQYFGPGTRLTVL.

This clone was counted once. V usage is TRBV5-1 and J usage is TRBJ1-1, with a possible D match to TRBD1 (5 bases). Trimming cost V 4 bases and J 0 bases, with 10 bases left between them. Germline CDR1 reads SGHRS; CDR2 reads YFSETQ. CDR3 length equals 14 residues. This chain's CDR3 is CASSDPTVNTEAFF. In nucleotides, the CDR3 is TGCGCCAGCAGCGATCCGACAGTGAACACTGAAGCTTTCTTT.

This chain joins TRBV5-1 and TRBJ1-3; D remains unclear. Germline values: CDR1 SGHRS, CDR2 YFSETQ. This CDR3 comprises 17 residues. V lost 0 bases and J lost 2, with 15 bases in between. CDR3 DNA: TGCGCCAGCAGCTTGGTTCCTCCGGGGAGTGCTGGAAACACCATATATTTT. Its protein product is CASSLVPPGSAGNTIYF. Drawing the rest from reference TRBV5-1 and TRBJ1-3, the complete variable domain is KAGVTQTPRYLIKTRGQQVTLSCSPISGHRSVSWYQQTPGQGLQFLFEYFSETQRNKGNFPGRFSGRQFSNSRSEMNVSTLELGDSALYLCASSLVPPGSAGNTIYFGEGSWLTVV.

This rearrangement joins TRBV5-5 to TRBJ1-1; TRBD1 matches 8 bases. Trimming at V came to 3 bases and at J to 11 bases, leaving 9 bases not matched to a gene. This CDR3 comprises 13 residues. CDR1 is SGHKS, CDR2 YYEKEE, per germline (reference sequence). The CDR3 loop reads CASSSRQGRFAFF. The CDR3 DNA reads TGTGCCAGCAGCTCCCGACAGGGGAGGTTTGCTTTCTTT.

This chain links TRBV11-2 with TRBJ1-1; D gene unclear. Germline V gives CDR1 SGHAT, CDR2 FQNNGV. CDR3 length: 14 amino acids. Trimming pared 1 base from V and 2 bases from J, leaving 8 bases between. The CDR3 is CASSLAGKNTEAFF. The CDR3 bases are TGTGCCAGCAGCTTAGCAGGTAAAAACACTGAAGCTTTCTTT.

The chain is built from TRBV19 and TRBJ2-2; 12 bases are shared with TRBD1. V was clipped by 5 bases and J by 6 bases; unmatched bases: 13. Germline values: CDR1 LNHDA, CDR2 SQIVND (reference sequence). The CDR3 loop spans 18 amino acids. The CDR3 spells CASSARRDRGRRAGELFF. The CDR3, as DNA: TGTGCCAGTAGTGCCCGCCGGGACAGGGGGCGCAGGGCCGGGGAGCTGTTTTTT.

The rearrangement links TRBV9 to TRBJ1-2, with D unclear. The germline V gene encodes CDR1 SGDLS and CDR2 YYNGEE. The CDR3 totals 15 residues. V lost 4 bases and J 2 bases, leaving 15 bases between the germline ends. CDR3: CASSFSLAGNYGYTF. CDR3 nucleotides: TGTGCCAGCAGCTTTAGTCTGGCGGGCAACTATGGCTACACCTTC. Full variable domain (missing parts from reference TRBV9 and TRBJ1-2): DSGVTQTPKHLITATGQRVTLRCSPRSGDLSVYWYQQSLDQGLQFLIQYYNGEERAKGNILERFSAQQFPDLHSELNLSSLELGDSALYFCASSFSLAGNYGYTFGSGTRLTVV.

The genes are TRBV6-5 and TRBJ2-1; weak D call: TRBD2 (5 bases). Germline CDR1 reads MNHEY; CDR2 reads SVGAGI. The CDR3 consists of 14 residues. V was clipped by 6 bases and J by 4 bases, with 13 bases between them. CDR3 loop: CASSVGRVYNEQFF. The CDR3 DNA reads as TGTGCCAGCAGCGTCGGGCGGGTTTACAATGAGCAGTTCTTC.

The CDR3 DNA reads TGTGCCAGCAGCCAAGATTACTACGAGCAGTACTTC. Translation gives CASSQDYYEQYF. The rearrangement joins TRBV14 to TRBJ2-7; no definite D call. Trimming pared 0 bases from V and 3 bases from J, leaving 3 bases between. The germline CDR1 and CDR2 sequences are SGHDN and FVKESK. This CDR3 contains 12 residues.

V and J are TRBV30 and TRBJ2-2; TRBD2 agrees at 8 bases. CDR1 GTSNPN and CDR2 SVGIG come from the germline V gene (reference sequence). The V and J ends lost 2 bases and 7 bases, in that order; junction bases with no gene match: 3. CDR3 size: 13 residues. DNA of the CDR3: TGTGCCTGGAGTCCTCGGGGGGGCGGGGAGCTGTTTTTT. Translation gives CAWSPRGGGELFF.

The chain combines TRBV6-6 with TRBJ1-3, with D unclear. The ends were cut back, 4 bases at V and 0 bases at J, with 13 bases in the middle. CDR1 is MNHNY, CDR2 SVGAGI, per germline (reference sequence). CDR3 length: 16 residues. CDR3 sequence (DNA): TGTGCCAGCAGTTCCCCGAGGCCTAGCTCTGGAAACACCATATATTTT. Amino acid sequence: CASSSPRPSSGNTIYF.

V is TRBV29-1 and J is TRBJ2-1, with 8 bases that match TRBD2. V lost 4 bases and J lost 1; bases outside the gene matches: 6. This CDR3 is 15 amino acids long. CDR1 and CDR2 (germline): SQVTM, ANQGSEA. The CDR3, as DNA: TGCAGCGTTGGAGGGCGGGGGGTTTCCTACAATGAGCAGTTCTTC. It yields the protein CSVGGRGVSYNEQFF.

V gene TRBV6-5 combines with J gene TRBJ2-2; 8 positions agree with TRBD1. Germline CDR1 MNHEY, CDR2 SVGAGI. V shed 2 bases and J 0 bases; nucleotides not matched to a gene: 2. This CDR3 comprises 16 residues. The CDR3 sequence is CASSYLGQANTGELFF. The CDR3 region has the DNA TGTGCCAGCAGTTACCTGGGACAGGCGAACACCGGGGAGCTGTTTTTT.

The gene calls are TRBV30 and TRBJ1-2; D gene unclear. Trimming stripped 1 base from V and 5 bases from J, with 8 bases between. The CDR3 runs to 12 residues. Germline V CDR1 and CDR2: GTSNPN, SVGIG (reference sequence). The CDR3 DNA reads TGTGCCTGGAGTGGAGGAAGATATGGCTACACCTTC. Amino acid sequence: CAWSGGRYGYTF.

J is TRBJ1-4 and V is TRBV7-9; 9 bases are a match to TRBD1. With V trimmed by 5 bases and J by 8 bases, 15 bases remained unmatched. The CDR3 has 17 residues. Germline CDR1 and CDR2: SEHNR and FQNEAQ (reference sequence). In DNA, the CDR3 is TGTGCCAGCAGCCTAGAAGTCTCCGGGACAGGGACCGAAAAACTGTTTTTT. Its protein is CASSLEVSGTGTEKLFF.

V usage is TRBV5-1 and J usage is TRBJ1-1, with 10 bases fitting TRBD1. The CDR3 sequence is 16 residues long. The V and J ends lost 4 bases and 1 base, in that order; junction bases with no gene match: 7. Germline CDR1 SGHRS, CDR2 YFSETQ. CDR3 in amino acids: CASSPRQGAWNTEAFF. Written as DNA, the CDR3 is TGCGCCAGCAGCCCGAGACAGGGGGCCTGGAACACTGAAGCTTTCTTT.

The V gene is TRBV19, the J gene TRBJ1-2, with TRBD1 matching 10 bases. CDR1 and CDR2 (germline): LNHDA, SQIVND (reference sequence). The V and J ends lost 9 bases and 4 bases, in that order; junction bases with no gene match: 5. The CDR3 covers 13 residues. The CDR3 nucleotides read TGTGCCAGCCGGGACAGGGGTGGCTATGGCTACACCTTC. Protein sequence: CASRDRGGYGYTF.

The chain couples TRBV19 to TRBJ2-5; maybe TRBD1 (6 bases). The V gene's germline CDR1 is LNHDA and CDR2 SQIVND (reference sequence). The CDR3 contains 13 residues. The V end was cut by 5 bases, the J end by 5 bases, with 12 bases between. CDR3 bases: TGTGCCAGTAGTCTCAGTAGGGGGGAGACCCAGTACTTC. Amino acids: CASSLSRGETQYF.